The 23 T cell receptor beta chains given below trace back to one sample, sequenced in a study of memory CD4+ T cells and cytomegalovirus serostatus. The method was immunoSEQ multiplex PCR; TCRdb's version includes in-frame clones alone and lacks a portion of them. The sample yields tens of thousands of clones, around 79% seen once. The sort gate was single viable CD3+CD4+CD8-CD45RO+ cells for memory CD4+ T cells. Sequenced: memory CD4+ T cells from blood. These receptors were taken from an adult in good health and CMV-seropositive.

This CDR3 is CASSSGDRVLGNTEAFF. Here the CDR3 DNA reads TGTGCCAGCAGTTCGGGGGACAGGGTATTGGGGAACACTGAAGCTTTCTTT. The V and J genes are TRBV6-8 and TRBJ1-1; 9 nucleotides align to TRBD1. Per germline, CDR1 MNHGY and CDR2 SAAAGT. The length of the CDR3 is 17 residues. Germline trimming cut 4 bases from V and 1 base from J; bases unmatched to any gene: 10.

This chain joins TRBV25-1 and TRBJ1-5, with a tentative D call TRBD1 (5 bases). The CDR3 loop spans 14 amino acids. V was trimmed by 6 bases and J by 4 bases, leaving 13 bases between them. CDR1 is MGHDK and CDR2 is SYGVNS in the germline V gene. The CDR3 DNA is TGTGCCAGCAGCGTTGGGGCAGCTAATCAGCCCCAGCATTTT. This translates into CASSVGAANQPQHF.

This clone has just one count. The chain links TRBV5-1 to TRBJ2-2; 8 bases agree with TRBD2. Unmatched junction bases numbered 7, after V lost 7 bases and J lost 2 bases. Looked up from germline, CDR1 is SGHRS and CDR2 is YFSETQ. The CDR3 has 15 amino acids. The CDR3 coding sequence is TGCGCCAGCGTACTTAGCGGGACAAACACCGGGGAGCTGTTTTTT. Its protein is CASVLSGTNTGELFF. Full variable domain (missing parts from reference TRBV5-1 and TRBJ2-2): KAGVTQTPRYLIKTRGQQVTLSCSPISGHRSVSWYQQTPGQGLQFLFEYFSETQRNKGNFPGRFSGRQFSNSRSEMNVSTLELGDSALYLCASVLSGTNTGELFFGEGSRLTVL.

This clone was counted a single time. This chain uses TRBV11-2 with TRBJ2-7; TRBD2 is a possible D gene (5 bases). V was trimmed by 5 bases and J by 3 bases, leaving 11 bases between them. The CDR3 has 13 amino acids. Germline V gene lookup returns CDR1 SGHAT and CDR2 FQNNGV. Written as DNA, the CDR3 is TGTGCCAGCAGCGTGCTCGGGATCTACGAGCAGTACTTC. Translation gives CASSVLGIYEQYF.

The rearrangement joins TRBV7-9 to TRBJ2-4; possible D gene TRBD2, 6 bases. V was cut by 6 bases and J by 8 bases, with 20 bases left in between. In germline, CDR1 is SEHNR, CDR2 FQNEAQ (reference sequence). There are 15 residues in the CDR3. CDR3: CASSPMGRLGDIQYF. As DNA, the CDR3 is TGTGCCAGCAGTCCTATGGGGAGGTTGGGGGACATTCAGTACTTC.

The V and J genes are TRBV7-9 and TRBJ2-1, with D uncertain. Per the germline V gene, CDR1 is SEHNR and CDR2 is FQNEAQ (reference sequence). The CDR3 spans 15 residues. V lost 1 base and J 9 bases, leaving 16 bases between the germline ends. The DNA of the CDR3 is TGTGCCAGCAGCTTAGATGGCCGACCCGGTGCTGAGCAGTTCTTC. Encoded protein: CASSLDGRPGAEQFF.

The chain recombines TRBV6-1 with TRBJ2-5; the D gene is possibly TRBD1 (6 bases). The CDR3 spans 16 residues. The V gene's germline CDR1 is MNHNS and CDR2 SASEGT. The V end was cut by 2 bases, the J end by 3 bases, with 16 bases between. CDR3 bases: TGTGCCAGCAGTGAACTGGCAGGGGTGATAGAAGAGACCCAGTACTTC. Translation gives CASSELAGVIEETQYF.

In this sample, this clone turned up a few times. The chain uses TRBV7-2 and TRBJ2-2; D is unresolved. V was cut by 3 bases and J by 2 bases, with 10 bases left in between. The CDR3 consists of 15 residues. Germline CDR1 SGHTA, CDR2 FQGNSA. The CDR3 sequence: CASSLHQANTGELFF. CDR3 sequence (DNA): TGTGCCAGCAGCTTGCATCAGGCCAACACCGGGGAGCTGTTTTTT.

Concerning this clone: The same CDR3 can be traced to other DNA sequences in this sample. Here the CDR3 reads CASMAAISGANVLTF. CDR3 bases: TGTGCCAGCATGGCAGCTATCTCTGGGGCCAACGTCCTGACTTTC. The rearrangement links TRBV6-1 to TRBJ2-6; D unresolved. CDR3 length equals 15 residues. V was shortened by 7 bases and J by 0 bases, with 10 bases between the two germline ends. The germline CDR1 and CDR2 sequences are MNHNS and SASEGT.

The chain employs TRBV4-1 and TRBJ2-3; no definite D call. Trimming shortened V by 4 bases and J by 10 bases, and 9 bases separated the two germline ends. The germline gives CDR1 MGHRA, CDR2 YSYEKL. The CDR3 loop spans 11 amino acids. In DNA, the CDR3 is TGCGCCAGCAGCCTATTTGGGGCGCAGTATTTT. It encodes CASSLFGAQYF.

V is TRBV11-1 and J is TRBJ2-2; TRBD1 matches at 7 bases. The CDR3 is made up of 14 amino acids. J was trimmed by 3 bases and V by 3 bases; bases with no gene match: 1. Germline assignment: CDR1 SGHAT and CDR2 FQDESV (reference sequence). The CDR3 DNA is TGTGCCAGCAGCTTTACAGGGGACACCGGGGAGCTGTTTTTT. Translated: CASSFTGDTGELFF. Looking up the rest from reference TRBV11-1 and TRBJ2-2 gives the full variable domain: EAEVAQSPRYKITEKSQAVAFWCDPISGHATLYWYRQILGQGPELLVQFQDESVVDDSQLPKDRFSAERLKGVDSTLKIQPAELGDSAMYLCASSFTGDTGELFFGEGSRLTVL.

This chain uses TRBV2 with TRBJ2-5, with 7 nucleotides matching TRBD2. Looked up from germline, CDR1 is SNHLY and CDR2 is FYNNEI. The CDR3 covers 13 residues. V trimming: 4 bases; J trimming: 7 bases; junction bases outside the gene matches: 6. The CDR3 spells CASSGPTGGTQYF. The CDR3 region has the DNA TGTGCCAGCAGTGGCCCCACGGGGGGGACCCAGTACTTC.

The rearrangement links TRBV7-2 to TRBJ1-5; D is perhaps TRBD1 (5 bases). V lost 5 bases and J 4 bases, leaving 12 bases between the germline ends. CDR3 length: 14 residues. The germline CDR1 and CDR2 sequences are SGHTA and FQGNSA. CDR3: CASSQRQNNQPQHF. In DNA form, the CDR3 reads TGTGCCAGCAGCCAAAGACAGAATAATCAGCCCCAGCATTTT.

The CDR3 nucleotides read TGCGCCAGCAGCCAAGATTGGGGGTCGGTCGAGTTCTTC. Its protein is CASSQDWGSVEFF. The V gene is TRBV4-3, the J gene TRBJ2-1; D may correspond to TRBD1 or TRBD2 (5 bases each). The CDR3 covers 13 residues. V was pared by 0 bases and J by 14 bases, with 14 bases between. Per germline, CDR1 LGHNA and CDR2 YSLEER.

The rearrangement links TRBV7-6 to TRBJ2-5, with 9 positions matching TRBD1. This CDR3 is 13 amino acids long. Trimming took 5 bases from V and 7 from J; bases not matched to a gene: 5. Per the germline V gene, CDR1 is SGHVS and CDR2 is FNYEAQ. CDR3 DNA sequence: TGTGCCAGCAGCCCCGGACAGGGGTGGACCCAGTACTTC. Its translation: CASSPGQGWTQYF.

The chain combines TRBV28 with TRBJ1-1, with 8 bases lining up with TRBD1. Germline values: CDR1 MDHEN, CDR2 SYDVKM. The CDR3 is 16 amino acids. V was pared by 3 bases and J by 1 base, with 7 bases of the junction left unmatched. The CDR3 DNA sequence: TGTGCCAGCAGTTTCCTCCCCGGGACAGGGAACACTGAAGCTTTCTTT. It specifies CASSFLPGTGNTEAFF.

The J gene is TRBJ2-3, the V gene TRBV7-7, with 8 bases aligning to TRBD2. Germline CDR1 is SSHAT and CDR2 is FNYEAQ (reference sequence). The CDR3 is made up of 15 amino acids. Germline trimming cut 6 bases from V and 2 bases from J; bases unmatched to any gene: 7. CDR3 in amino acids: CASSQSGSPTDTQYF. In DNA, the CDR3 is TGTGCCAGCAGTCAAAGCGGGAGCCCCACAGATACGCAGTATTTT. The entire variable domain, with the rest obtained from reference TRBV7-7 and TRBJ2-3, is as follows: GAGVSQSPRYKVTKRGQDVTLRCDPISSHATLYWYQQALGQGPEFLTYFNYEAQPDKSGLPSDRFSAERPEGSISTLTIQRTEQRDSAMYRCASSQSGSPTDTQYFGPGTRLTVL.

The V call is TRBV14, the J call TRBJ1-2; D is undetermined. The V end was cut by 1 base, the J end by 7 bases, with 22 bases between. Germline CDR1 is SGHDN and CDR2 is FVKESK. The CDR3 is 17 amino acids. The CDR3 DNA follows: TGTGCCAGCAGCCAAGTTCCTAGGACGGGCCCATTCGGTGGCTACACCTTC. It codes for CASSQVPRTGPFGGYTF.

In DNA, the CDR3 is TGTGCCTGGAGTGACGGGACAGGGGGTAATGAGCAGTTCTTC. Its protein is CAWSDGTGGNEQFF. V and J are TRBV30 and TRBJ2-1; TRBD1 agrees at 11 bases. The V gene's germline CDR1 is GTSNPN and CDR2 SVGIG (reference sequence). The CDR3 is made up of 14 amino acids. After removal of 1 base from V and 7 bases from J, the junction contained 3 bases not matched to a gene. Together with reference TRBV30 and TRBJ2-1, the CDR3 gives the full variable domain: SQTIHQWPATLVQPVGSPLSLECTVEGTSNPNLYWYRQAAGRGLQLLFYSVGIGQISSEVPQNLSASRPQDRQFILSSKKLLLSDSGFYLCAWSDGTGGNEQFFGPGTRLTVL.

The rearrangement uses TRBV30 and TRBJ2-5; D not resolved. This CDR3 contains 13 residues. From germline, CDR1 is GTSNPN and CDR2 SVGIG (reference sequence). Trimming took 6 bases from V and 0 from J, leaving 11 bases between them. The DNA of the CDR3 is TGTGCCTGTATTCCTGGTTACCAAGAGACCCAGTACTTC. Its translation is CACIPGYQETQYF.

The V call is TRBV29-1, the J call TRBJ2-7; D is perhaps TRBD1 (6 bases). The CDR3 contains 14 residues. The V gene's germline CDR1 is SQVTM and CDR2 ANQGSEA. Trimming took 6 bases from V and 7 from J, leaving 22 bases between them. The CDR3 nucleotides are TGCAGCGTGGTAACAGGGCGCGGTTGGGAAGAGCAGTACTTC. This codes for CSVVTGRGWEEQYF.

V gene TRBV12-2 combines with J gene TRBJ1-5; TRBD1, the table's D call, lacks a check against the DNA. TRBV12-2 is a pseudogene segment. The length of the CDR3 is 18 residues. CDR3 amino acids: CASRPCLRDRYGNQPQHF. The DNA for the CDR3 is TGTGCAAGTCGTCCTTGCCTCCGGGACAGGTACGGCAATCAGCCCCAGCATTTT.

The chain uses TRBV19 and TRBJ2-6; D unresolved. There are 15 residues in the CDR3. V dropped 5 bases and J dropped 0 bases, with 8 bases sitting between them. Looked up from germline, CDR1 is LNHDA and CDR2 is SQIVND (reference sequence). CDR3 in DNA: TGTGCCAGTAGTTCTCCGATCTCTGGGGCCAACGTCCTGACTTTC. Protein product: CASSSPISGANVLTF.